The 8 T cell receptor beta chains presented below share a single source sample, sequenced in a study of patients and donors after allogeneic stem cell transplantation. One entry per CDR3 protein results from TCRdb running MiXCR on the RT-PCR reads. The sample yields over 130,000 distinct CDR3 sequences, approximately 35% seen once. Sequencing used blood, either unsorted or a sorted T cell fraction (not recorded which). The receptors stem from a human donor who was either an allogeneic HSCT recipient or a stem cell or donor lymphocyte infusion donor (not recorded which). It is not recorded whose cells these are; they may come from a transplant donor.

The chain links TRBV28 to TRBJ1-1; the D gene is possibly TRBD1 (5 bases). V lost 2 bases and J 3 bases, leaving 10 bases between the germline ends. This CDR3 is 14 amino acids long. The germline CDR1 and CDR2 sequences are MDHEN and SYDVKM. The CDR3 coding sequence is TGTGCCAGCAGTTTAACCGGGGGAGACACTGAAGCTTTCTTT. As protein: CASSLTGGDTEAFF. The variable domain in full, completed from reference TRBV28 and TRBJ1-1, reads DVKVTQSSRYLVKRTGEKVFLECVQDMDHENMFWYRQDPGLGLRLIYFSYDVKMKEKGDIPEGYSVSREKKERFSLILESASTNQTSMYLCASSLTGGDTEAFFGQGTRLTVV.

The chain links TRBV3-1 to TRBJ2-7; tentatively, D is TRBD1 (6 bases). CDR1 LGHDT and CDR2 YNNKEL come from the germline V gene (reference sequence). V dropped 5 bases and J dropped 3 bases, with 29 bases sitting between them. This CDR3 comprises 19 residues. CDR3 nucleotide sequence: TGTGCCAGCAGCGACGACCCCTGGCCAAGGCAGGGGCGAGACTACGAGCAGTACTTC. Its translation is CASSDDPWPRQGRDYEQYF.

J is TRBJ1-1 and V is TRBV10-2; the D gene is possibly TRBD1 (6 bases). The CDR3 totals 11 residues. Trimming took off 8 bases at V and 4 bases at J, with 8 bases between the two ends. Germline V gene data show CDR1 as WSHSY and CDR2 as SAAADI. The CDR3 sequence: CASQGSTEAFF. The CDR3 DNA follows: TGCGCCAGCCAGGGGAGCACTGAAGCTTTCTTT.

This clonotype has more than one count but fewer than ten. The V gene is TRBV3-1, the J gene TRBJ1-2; D call uncertain. V gave up 0 bases and J gave up 4 bases, with 6 bases separating them. This CDR3 spans 13 amino acids. The germline CDR1 and CDR2 sequences are LGHDT and YNNKEL (reference sequence). The CDR3 protein is CASSQDRTYGYTF. The CDR3 DNA reads as TGTGCCAGCAGCCAAGACCGGACCTATGGCTACACCTTC.

The chain couples TRBV20-1 to TRBJ1-5, with TRBD1 identical over 8 bases. V was pared by 4 bases and J by 5 bases, with 1 base of the junction left unmatched. The CDR3 has 12 amino acids. Per the germline V gene, CDR1 is DFQATT and CDR2 is SNEGSKA (reference sequence). DNA of the CDR3: TGCAGTGCTATACAGGGGGATCAGCCCCAGCATTTT. Residues: CSAIQGDQPQHF.

The rearrangement uses TRBV15 and TRBJ1-5; D remains unclear. V dropped 1 base and J dropped 9 bases, with 10 bases sitting between them. CDR3 length: 13 residues. The germline CDR1 and CDR2 sequences are LNHNV and YYDKDF (reference sequence). CDR3 in amino acids: CATSRVPGSPQHF. The CDR3 bases are TGTGCCACCAGCAGAGTGCCGGGTTCGCCCCAGCATTTT. Filled out from reference TRBV15 and TRBJ1-5, the complete variable domain reads DAMVIQNPRYQVTQFGKPVTLSCSQTLNHNVMYWYQQKSSQAPKLLFHYYDKDFNNEADTPDNFQSRRPNTSFCFLDIRSPGLGDTAMYLCATSRVPGSPQHFGDGTRLSIL.

The rearrangement joins TRBV7-2 to TRBJ1-1; possible D gene TRBD1, 6 bases. Germline CDR1 reads SGHTA; CDR2 reads FQGNSA. The CDR3 is made up of 14 amino acids. Trimming removed 1 base from V and 6 bases from J, with 12 bases in between. The CDR3 sequence is CASSLVPGAPEAFF. CDR3 nucleotides: TGTGCCAGCAGCTTAGTACCAGGGGCACCTGAAGCTTTCTTT.

The rearrangement joins TRBV9 to TRBJ1-1, with TRBD1 matching 7 bases. This CDR3 is 16 amino acids long. V trimming: 4 bases; J trimming: 1 base; junction bases outside the gene matches: 10. The germline V gene has CDR1 SGDLS and CDR2 YYNGEE. CDR3 nucleotides: TGTGCCAGCAGCTCCCCGCGGGACAGCCCGAACACTGAAGCTTTCTTT. This codes for CASSSPRDSPNTEAFF.